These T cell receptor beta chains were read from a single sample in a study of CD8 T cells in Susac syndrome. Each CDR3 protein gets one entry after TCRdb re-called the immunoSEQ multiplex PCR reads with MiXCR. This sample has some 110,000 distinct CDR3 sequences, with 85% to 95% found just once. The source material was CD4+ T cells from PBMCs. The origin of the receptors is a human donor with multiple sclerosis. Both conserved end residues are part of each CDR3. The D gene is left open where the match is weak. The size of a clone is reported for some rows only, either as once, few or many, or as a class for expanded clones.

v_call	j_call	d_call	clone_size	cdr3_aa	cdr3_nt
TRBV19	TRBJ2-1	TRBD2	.	CASGEGLAGNNEQFF	TGTGCCAGTGGGGAAGGGCTAGCGGGGAACAATGAGCAGTTCTTC
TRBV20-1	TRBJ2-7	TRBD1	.	CSAADRGYTGEQYF	TGCAGTGCAGCCGACAGGGGCTATACGGGGGAGCAGTACTTC
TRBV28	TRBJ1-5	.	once	CASTSPHIQGLGNQPQHF	TGTGCCAGCACCTCTCCCCACATTCAGGGGCTGGGCAATCAGCCCCAGCATTTT
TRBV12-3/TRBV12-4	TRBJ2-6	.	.	CASSPRVIGRSGANVLTF	TGTGCCAGCAGTCCCAGGGTAATAGGGCGGTCTGGGGCCAACGTCCTGACTTTC
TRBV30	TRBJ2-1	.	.	CAWDMSSYNEQFF	TGTGCCTGGGATATGAGCTCCTACAATGAGCAGTTCTTC
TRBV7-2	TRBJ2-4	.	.	CASSLSGPGGNIQYF	TGTGCCAGCAGCTTATCCGGCCCCGGCGGGAACATTCAGTACTTC
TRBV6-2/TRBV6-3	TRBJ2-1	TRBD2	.	CASTGLANEQFF	TGTGCCAGCACGGGACTAGCGAATGAGCAGTTCTTC
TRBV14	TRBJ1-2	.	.	CASSQARHGYTF	TGTGCCAGCAGCCAAGCAAGGCATGGCTACACCTTC
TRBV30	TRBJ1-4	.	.	CASPGSGEKLFF	TGTGCCTCCCCAGGTAGTGGTGAAAAACTGTTTTTT
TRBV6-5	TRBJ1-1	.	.	CASSTGLVTEAFF	TGTGCCAGCAGCACAGGGTTAGTCACTGAAGCTTTCTTT
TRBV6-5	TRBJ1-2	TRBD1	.	CASSYSAGGNYGYTF	TGTGCCAGCAGTTACTCGGCAGGGGGGAACTATGGCTACACCTTC
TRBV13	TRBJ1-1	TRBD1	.	CASTRGKNTEAFF	TGTGCCAGCACCAGGGGGAAGAACACTGAAGCTTTCTTT
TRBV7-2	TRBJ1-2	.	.	CASSLGGDLLYGYTF	TGTGCCAGCAGCCTAGGAGGGGATTTACTCTATGGCTACACCTTC
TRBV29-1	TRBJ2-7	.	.	CSVEGGPREQYF	TGCAGCGTTGAGGGGGGCCCACGGGAGCAGTACTTC
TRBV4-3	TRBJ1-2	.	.	CASSQDTSVKGSYTF	TGCGCCAGCAGCCAAGATACATCGGTGAAGGGAAGCTACACCTTC
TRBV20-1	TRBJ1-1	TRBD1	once	CSANNLPGGAFF	TGCAGTGCTAACAACCTCCCAGGGGGAGCTTTCTTT
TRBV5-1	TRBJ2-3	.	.	CASSSLGASTDTQYF	TGCGCCAGCAGCTCCCTCGGGGCCAGCACAGATACGCAGTATTTT
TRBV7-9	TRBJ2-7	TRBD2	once	CASSFASGYEQYF	TGTGCCAGCAGCTTTGCTAGCGGGTACGAGCAGTACTTC
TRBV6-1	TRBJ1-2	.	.	CASSDRTDANYGYTF	TGTGCCAGCAGTGACCGGACAGATGCTAACTATGGCTACACCTTC
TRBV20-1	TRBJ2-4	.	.	CSARWGASKNIQYF	TGCAGTGCTAGATGGGGGGCCTCCAAAAACATTCAGTACTTC
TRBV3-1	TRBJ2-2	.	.	CASSQDWDTRNTGELFF	TGTGCCAGCAGCCAAGATTGGGACACCAGGAACACCGGGGAGCTGTTTTTT
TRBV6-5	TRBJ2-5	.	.	CASSFAGVETQYF	TGTGCCAGCAGTTTCGCCGGGGTGGAGACCCAGTACTTC
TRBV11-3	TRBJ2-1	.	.	CASSLSRGSGEQFF	TGTGCCAGCAGCTTATCCAGGGGATCGGGTGAGCAGTTCTTC
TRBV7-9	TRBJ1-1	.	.	CASRRVANTEAFF	TGTGCCAGCAGACGTGTCGCGAACACTGAAGCTTTCTTT
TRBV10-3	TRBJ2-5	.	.	CATRVAQEETQYF	TGTGCCACCCGGGTGGCCCAAGAAGAGACCCAGTACTTC
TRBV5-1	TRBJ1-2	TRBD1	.	CASSQGRGRVDGYTF	TGCGCCAGCAGCCAAGGGAGGGGGCGAGTGGATGGCTACACCTTC
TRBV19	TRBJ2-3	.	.	CASGTYFPDTQYF	TGTGCCAGTGGGACTTATTTCCCAGATACGCAGTATTTT
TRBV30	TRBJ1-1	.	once	CAWSVQWGKEAFF	TGTGCCTGGAGTGTACAGTGGGGGAAAGAAGCTTTCTTT
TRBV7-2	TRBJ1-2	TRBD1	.	CASSLAGTGKGYTF	TGTGCCAGCAGCTTAGCCGGGACAGGGAAAGGCTACACCTTC
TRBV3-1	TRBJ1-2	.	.	CASSQQKNYGYTF	TGTGCCAGCAGCCAACAGAAAAACTATGGCTACACCTTC
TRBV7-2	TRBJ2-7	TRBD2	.	CASSLVATSGFSYEQYF	TGTGCCAGCAGCTTAGTTGCAACTAGCGGGTTCTCCTACGAGCAGTACTTC
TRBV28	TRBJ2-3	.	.	CASSSPGGQGTDTQYF	TGTGCCAGCAGTTCCCCAGGGGGGCAAGGGACAGATACGCAGTATTTT
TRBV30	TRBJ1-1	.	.	CAYTLGWRNTEAFF	TGTGCCTATACCCTCGGGTGGAGGAACACTGAAGCTTTCTTT
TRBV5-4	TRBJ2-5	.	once	CASSPGGQETQYF	TGTGCCAGCAGCCCCGGGGGGCAGGAGACCCAGTACTTC
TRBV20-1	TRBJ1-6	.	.	CSARDRGAPLHF	TGCAGTGCTAGAGATCGGGGGGCACCCCTCCACTTT
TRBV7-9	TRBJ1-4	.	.	CASSLGRGASYGKLFF	TGTGCCAGCAGCCTCGGGCGGGGGGCGAGTTATGGAAAACTGTTTTTT
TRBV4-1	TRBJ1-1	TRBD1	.	CASSQFTGVTEAFF	TGCGCCAGCAGCCAATTTACAGGGGTCACTGAAGCTTTCTTT